This TCR beta chain stems from a study of metastatic and nonmetastatic thyroid tumors. Patients underwent thyroid surgery, and none had received any treatment before it. The CDR3 is 16 residues long. From germline, CDR1 is ENHRY and CDR2 SYGVKD. The trim removed 2 bases at V and 7 bases at J, leaving 7 bases unmatched. This clone was seen at least ten times. TCRdb reprocessed the PCR reads using MiXCR. Altogether 22,000 or so clones are present, 15% being singletons, with the ten largest covering 35% to 45%. This sequence was found in a female donor with papillary thyroid cancer or a benign thyroid nodule (not recorded which). Some clones in this sample may be carry-over from other donors' samples. Sequencing used blood. J is TRBJ2-2 and V is TRBV10-3; 10 nucleotides line up with TRBD2. The CDR3 sequence: CAISEDLAGVSGELFF. The CDR3 DNA is TGTGCCATCAGTGAGGATCTAGCGGGAGTTAGCGGGGAGCTGTTTTTT.